Following are 15 T cell receptor beta chains from one sample sequenced in a study of shared clonotypes between healthy human individuals. Generated by immunoSEQ multiplex PCR, the TCRdb table keeps only in-frame clones and is missing some. The sample shows roughly 700,000 clones, 90% of them seen only once. Sequencing was done on a sample of memory CD8+ T cells from PBMCs. Subset specified: CD45RO+ cells pooled with CCR7-negative TemRA cells. Source of these receptors: a man between 18 and 29 years old in good health. Some clones in this sample may be carry-over from other donors' samples.

This clone appeared a few times. In nucleotides, the CDR3 is TGTGCCAGCAGCCCACCCAACAGGGTCGATGAGCAGTTCTTC. This gives the protein CASSPPNRVDEQFF. The chain carries TRBV7-9 and TRBJ2-1, with D perhaps TRBD1 (6 bases). The CDR3 contains 14 residues. Germline V lookup: CDR1 SEHNR, CDR2 FQNEAQ (reference sequence). V was cut by 5 bases and J by 8 bases, with 16 bases left in between.

The genes are TRBV29-1 and TRBJ1-2; the D gene is possibly TRBD1 (6 bases). The CDR3 runs 13 residues. Germline V gene data show CDR1 as SQVTM and CDR2 as ANQGSEA. V was clipped by 5 bases and J by 4 bases, with 14 bases between them. CDR3 nucleotide sequence: TGCAGCGTTAGGGCCCAGGGGATCTATGGCTACACCTTC. Translating gives CSVRAQGIYGYTF.

In this sample, this clone turned up once. The V and J genes are TRBV30 and TRBJ2-3; D tentatively reads TRBD1 or TRBD2 (5 bases each). Trimming pared 1 base from V and 2 bases from J, leaving 10 bases between. Germline V gives CDR1 GTSNPN, CDR2 SVGIG (reference sequence). The CDR3 is made up of 14 amino acids. CDR3 region: CAWSGGVTTDTQYF. The CDR3 coding sequence is TGTGCCTGGAGTGGAGGGGTTACCACAGATACGCAGTATTTT.

The V and J genes are TRBV9 and TRBJ2-2; D not certain. The germline gives CDR1 SGDLS, CDR2 YYNGEE. Between the trimmed V and J ends, which lost 0 bases and 6 bases, there was a span of 6 bases. CDR3 size: 13 residues. In DNA form, the CDR3 reads TGTGCCAGCAGCGTAGTTCTGGCCGGGGAGCTGTTTTTT. Protein product: CASSVVLAGELFF.

CDR3 sequence (DNA): TGTGCCAGCAGTGCGGACATTCGGTCGGGCTATGGCTACACCTTC. Its protein product is CASSADIRSGYGYTF. V usage is TRBV2 and J usage is TRBJ1-2; a weak D match, TRBD1 (5 bases). V gave up 4 bases and J gave up 4 bases, with 16 bases separating them. There are 15 residues in the CDR3. The germline gives CDR1 SNHLY, CDR2 FYNNEI.

This clone was seen once. This sequence joins TRBV4-1 and TRBJ2-5, with D perhaps TRBD1 or TRBD2 (5 bases each). The J call could be wrong; TRBJ2-7 is a better fit for the DNA end. The germline V gene has CDR1 MGHRA and CDR2 YSYEKL. This CDR3 is built from 15 residues. This chain's CDR3 is CASSQGERGSYEQYF. In DNA form, the CDR3 reads TGCGCCAGCAGCCAAGGTGAGAGGGGCTCCTACGAGCAGTACTTC.

The genes are TRBV25-1 and TRBJ2-5; maybe TRBD2 (5 bases). Germline V gene sequence: CDR1 MGHDK, CDR2 SYGVNS. The CDR3 sequence is 14 residues long. Trimming removed 4 bases from V and 3 bases from J, with 12 bases in between. CDR3 loop: CASSAGTREETQYF. In DNA, the CDR3 is TGTGCCAGCAGTGCGGGAACCAGAGAAGAGACCCAGTACTTC.

The chain links TRBV19 to TRBJ2-7, with a tentative D call TRBD2 (5 bases). The CDR3 runs 12 residues. CDR1 and CDR2 from the germline V gene are LNHDA and SQIVND (reference sequence). V lost 6 bases, J lost 3 bases, and 9 bases lay in between. CDR3 in amino acids: CASSGISYEQYF. The CDR3 nucleotides read TGTGCCAGTAGCGGGATAAGCTACGAGCAGTACTTC.

The V call is TRBV15, the J call TRBJ2-1; unclear D gene. The CDR3 runs 18 residues. Per germline, CDR1 LNHNV and CDR2 YYDKDF (reference sequence). V was pared by 0 bases and J by 0 bases, with 15 bases between. This CDR3 reads CATSRDIPTLSSYNEQFF. In nucleotides, the CDR3 is TGTGCCACCAGCAGAGATATCCCAACATTGAGCTCCTACAATGAGCAGTTCTTC. Using reference TRBV15 and TRBJ2-1 for the parts outside the CDR3, the full variable domain is DAMVIQNPRYQVTQFGKPVTLSCSQTLNHNVMYWYQQKSSQAPKLLFHYYDKDFNNEADTPDNFQSRRPNTSFCFLDIRSPGLGDTAMYLCATSRDIPTLSSYNEQFFGPGTRLTVL.

This clone showed up just a few times. This chain uses TRBV2 with TRBJ1-5, with 9 nucleotides matching TRBD1. Germline lookup yields CDR1 SNHLY and CDR2 FYNNEI. Unmatched junction bases numbered 8, after V lost 9 bases and J lost 5 bases. The CDR3 totals 14 residues. CDR3 bases: TGTGCCAGTCGCGGGGACAGGGAACATCAGCCCCAGCATTTT. It specifies CASRGDREHQPQHF.

The rearrangement uses TRBV28 and TRBJ2-7; 10 positions match TRBD1. Germline CDR1 reads MDHEN; CDR2 reads SYDVKM. V trimming: 10 bases; J trimming: 2 bases; junction bases outside the gene matches: 8. The CDR3 extends over 14 amino acids. The CDR3 DNA follows: TGTGCCACACATCCCGGGACAGGGGCCTACGAGCAGTACTTC. Encoded protein: CATHPGTGAYEQYF.

V usage is TRBV7-8 and J usage is TRBJ2-7, with D perhaps TRBD1 (6 bases). CDR1 and CDR2 (germline): SGHVS, FQNEAQ. V gave up 2 bases and J gave up 3 bases, with 8 bases separating them. CDR3 length: 13 residues. The CDR3 bases are TGTGCCAGCAGCTTAAAACAGGGCTACGAGCAGTACTTC. Translated: CASSLKQGYEQYF. The entire variable domain, with the rest obtained from reference TRBV7-8 and TRBJ2-7, is as follows: GAGVSQSPRYKVAKRGQDVALRCDPISGHVSLFWYQQALGQGPEFLTYFQNEAQLDKSGLPSDRFFAERPEGSVSTLKIQRTQQEDSAVYLCASSLKQGYEQYFGPGTRLTVT.

The V and J genes are TRBV28 and TRBJ2-5; D unresolved. The V end was cut by 8 bases, the J end by 3 bases, with 13 bases between. Germline V gene lookup returns CDR1 MDHEN and CDR2 SYDVKM. The CDR3 is made up of 13 amino acids. CDR3 nucleotides: TGTGCCAGCGGGTCCTTAGGTGAAGAGACCCAGTACTTC. Translated, it gives CASGSLGEETQYF.

The chain joins TRBV14 to TRBJ2-3; D gene unclear. The CDR3 runs 16 residues. Germline V CDR1 and CDR2: SGHDN, FVKESK. V gave up 0 bases and J gave up 1 base, with 11 bases separating them. For the CDR3, the DNA is TGTGCCAGCAGCCAAGATCGGTATCCGGGCACAGATACGCAGTATTTT. It specifies CASSQDRYPGTDTQYF.

The chain couples TRBV18 to TRBJ2-3, with D perhaps matching TRBD2 (6 bases). Germline CDR1 KGHSH, CDR2 LQKENI. This CDR3 comprises 16 residues. Trimming stripped 3 bases from V and 3 bases from J, with 16 bases between. The CDR3 DNA sequence: TGTGCCAGCTCACCGGGCCCGGGCGGGATGACAGATACGCAGTATTTT. It encodes CASSPGPGGMTDTQYF.